These 25 T cell receptor beta chains came from one sample sequenced in a study of shared clonotypes between healthy human individuals. Clones were sequenced by immunoSEQ multiplex PCR, and TCRdb holds only the in-frame ones, with some missing. The table lists under 1,900,000 clones, approximately 98.5% of them singletons. The sample comprised naive CD4+ T cells sorted from blood. Subset of the sample: CD45RA+ positively selected. Source of these receptors: a man between 25 and 39 years old in good health.

This chain uses TRBV19 with TRBJ2-3, with D unresolved. V was pared by 4 bases and J by 1 base, with 15 bases between. Germline lookup yields CDR1 LNHDA and CDR2 SQIVND (reference sequence). The CDR3 loop spans 16 amino acids. In nucleotides, the CDR3 is TGTGCCAGTAGTACCAAGCCCTACGGAGGCACAGATACGCAGTATTTT. It encodes CASSTKPYGGTDTQYF.

The sample holds a few counts of this clone. The V gene is TRBV6-5, the J gene TRBJ1-2, with 7 bases identical to TRBD1. V was clipped by 0 bases and J by 2 bases; unmatched bases: 3. Per the germline V gene, CDR1 is MNHEY and CDR2 is SVGAGI. The CDR3 runs to 15 residues. CDR3 nucleotides: TGTGCCAGCAGTTACTCGAGGGGGCAGAACTATGGCTACACCTTC. Amino acid sequence: CASSYSRGQNYGYTF.

This chain links TRBV29-1 with TRBJ2-1; possibly TRBD1 for D (5 bases). The CDR3 sequence is 14 residues long. Germline CDR1 SQVTM, CDR2 ANQGSEA. The V gene lost 4 bases and the J gene lost 3 bases, with 13 bases spanning the gap. As DNA, the CDR3 is TGCAGCGTTGGGCAGGACACACACTACAATGAGCAGTTCTTC. Its translation is CSVGQDTHYNEQFF.

This rearrangement joins TRBV29-1 to TRBJ2-5; D gene ambiguous. V was shortened by 6 bases and J by 3 bases, with 11 bases between the two germline ends. Germline-derived CDR1 and CDR2 are SQVTM and ANQGSEA. This CDR3 is 12 amino acids long. In nucleotides, the CDR3 is TGCAGCGTACTACCCCCGGAAGAGACCCAGTACTTC. Protein sequence: CSVLPPEETQYF.

The rearrangement links TRBV4-3 to TRBJ2-1, with D possibly matching TRBD1 (6 bases). The CDR3 has 18 amino acids. Trimming pared 4 bases from V and 0 bases from J, leaving 19 bases between. Looked up from germline, CDR1 is LGHNA and CDR2 is YSLEER. The CDR3: CASSPTTGTYRSYNEQFF. CDR3 sequence (DNA): TGCGCCAGCAGCCCAACAACCGGGACATACCGCTCCTACAATGAGCAGTTCTTC.

The V gene is TRBV10-1, the J gene TRBJ2-7; D uncertain. Germline V gene sequence: CDR1 WNHNN, CDR2 SYGVQD (reference sequence). V lost 4 bases to trimming and J lost 6 bases, with 10 bases between them. This CDR3 is 12 amino acids long. The CDR3 region has the DNA TGCGCCAGCAGTGCCCAGTTGGGCGAGCAGTACTTC. Translated, it gives CASSAQLGEQYF.

The chain carries TRBV19 and TRBJ2-3; D may be TRBD2 (6 bases). Germline V gives CDR1 LNHDA, CDR2 SQIVND (reference sequence). This CDR3 is 12 amino acids long. The V end was cut by 9 bases, the J end by 0 bases, with 7 bases between. CDR3: CARGLSTDTQYF. In DNA, the CDR3 is TGTGCCAGGGGACTCAGCACAGATACGCAGTATTTT.

The V gene is TRBV5-1, the J gene TRBJ1-2; no reliable D call. This CDR3 contains 12 residues. The germline gives CDR1 SGHRS, CDR2 YFSETQ. The ends were cut back, 4 bases at V and 2 bases at J, with 6 bases in the middle. The CDR3 bases are TGCGCCAGCAGCCTGGAGAACTATGGCTACACCTTC. Amino acids: CASSLENYGYTF. Based on the CDR3 plus reference TRBV5-1 and TRBJ1-2, the full variable domain is KAGVTQTPRYLIKTRGQQVTLSCSPISGHRSVSWYQQTPGQGLQFLFEYFSETQRNKGNFPGRFSGRQFSNSRSEMNVSTLELGDSALYLCASSLENYGYTFGSGTRLTVV.

The chain carries TRBV7-6 and TRBJ1-1; no reliable D call. The CDR3 loop spans 15 amino acids. The germline V gene has CDR1 SGHVS and CDR2 FNYEAQ. The ends were cut back, 2 bases at V and 1 base at J, with 11 bases in the middle. CDR3 region: CASSLSLVSNTEAFF. In DNA form, the CDR3 reads TGTGCCAGCAGCTTAAGTCTAGTTTCGAACACTGAAGCTTTCTTT.

The rearrangement joins TRBV4-2 to TRBJ2-5; 11 bases align to TRBD2. CDR1 is LGHNA, CDR2 YNFKEQ, per germline. This CDR3 has 16 residues. The J segment lost 5 bases and the V segment lost 4 bases, leaving 9 bases of the junction unmatched. The CDR3: CASSPGTSGGGETQYF. Here the CDR3 DNA reads TGTGCCAGCAGCCCCGGGACTAGCGGAGGGGGGGAGACCCAGTACTTC.

This clone appeared once. The J gene is TRBJ1-1, the V gene TRBV10-3; 9 bases align to TRBD1. V was clipped by 4 bases and J by 4 bases; unmatched bases: 4. The CDR3 consists of 14 residues. Per germline, CDR1 ENHRY and CDR2 SYGVKD. The CDR3 sequence: CAISGDREITEAFF. As DNA, the CDR3 is TGTGCCATCAGTGGGGACAGGGAGATCACTGAAGCTTTCTTT.

The chain links TRBV9 to TRBJ2-5, with D uncertain. The CDR3 runs to 12 residues. Germline CDR1 reads SGDLS; CDR2 reads YYNGEE. V was clipped by 4 bases and J by 4 bases, with 8 bases between them. CDR3 loop: CASSPQGETQYF. In DNA, the CDR3 is TGTGCCAGCAGCCCCCAAGGAGAGACCCAGTACTTC.

The chain links TRBV7-2 to TRBJ2-7; no reliable D call. V lost 4 bases and J 7 bases, leaving 14 bases between the germline ends. The germline V gene has CDR1 SGHTA and CDR2 FQGNSA. This CDR3 has 13 amino acids. The CDR3 here is CASSSRLGGEQYF. CDR3 sequence (DNA): TGTGCCAGCAGCTCTAGACTTGGTGGGGAGCAGTACTTC.

Of note for this clone: Other DNA sequences in the same sample also yield this CDR3. The chain combines TRBV9 with TRBJ2-5, with 9 bases lining up with TRBD1. V lost 0 bases and J lost 4; bases outside the gene matches: 1. Germline V gene data show CDR1 as SGDLS and CDR2 as YYNGEE. The CDR3 length is 14 residues. Here the CDR3 DNA reads TGTGCCAGCAGCGTAGACAGGGGGCTAGAGACCCAGTACTTC. Translating gives CASSVDRGLETQYF.

The chain is built from TRBV28 and TRBJ1-1; D gene unclear. V was shortened by 3 bases and J by 8 bases, with 10 bases between the two germline ends. CDR3 length equals 12 residues. The germline V gene has CDR1 MDHEN and CDR2 SYDVKM. In nucleotides, the CDR3 is TGTGCCAGCAGTTTCCCAAGTCTAGAAGCTTTCTTT. Its protein product is CASSFPSLEAFF.

The V gene is TRBV29-1, the J gene TRBJ2-2; 9 bases are shared with TRBD1. Germline V gene lookup returns CDR1 SQVTM and CDR2 ANQGSEA. CDR3 length: 16 residues. The ends lost 4 bases at V and 5 bases at J; junction bases unmatched: 11. The CDR3 DNA sequence: TGCAGCGTTGTCCGCGGGGACAGGGTGGCTACCGGGGAGCTGTTTTTT. Translating it yields CSVVRGDRVATGELFF.

This chain connects TRBV5-1 to TRBJ2-1; 8 nucleotides line up with TRBD2. Germline loops: CDR1 SGHRS, CDR2 YFSETQ. The CDR3 has 20 residues. Unmatched junction bases numbered 15, after V lost 1 base and J lost 0 bases. Here the CDR3 reads CASSLPAASGSPASYNEQFF. CDR3 DNA sequence: TGCGCCAGCAGCTTGCCAGCGGCTAGCGGGTCCCCGGCCTCCTACAATGAGCAGTTCTTC.

V and J are TRBV7-9 and TRBJ2-3, with D tentatively TRBD2 (5 bases). Germline-derived CDR1 and CDR2 are SEHNR and FQNEAQ (reference sequence). CDR3 length: 14 residues. V was pared by 2 bases and J by 5 bases, with 11 bases between. The CDR3 nucleotides are TGTGCCAGCAGCTTAAGCCGGGAACAAGATACGCAGTATTTT. This encodes CASSLSREQDTQYF.

The V call is TRBV30, the J call TRBJ2-3; D not certain. The germline CDR1 and CDR2 sequences are GTSNPN and SVGIG (reference sequence). The CDR3 is 13 residues long. Trimming took 6 bases from V and 2 from J, leaving 12 bases between them. Written as DNA, the CDR3 is TGTGCCTGTAGCCTTCTAACCACAGATACGCAGTATTTT. Protein product: CACSLLTTDTQYF.

The chain couples TRBV11-3 to TRBJ1-2, with TRBD1 matching 10 bases. In germline, CDR1 is SGHNT, CDR2 YENEEA. J lost 6 bases, V lost 1 base, and 11 bases had no gene match. The CDR3 extends over 17 amino acids. Here the CDR3 reads CASSLGPGDRGNDGYTF. The CDR3 DNA is TGTGCCAGCAGCTTAGGTCCGGGGGACAGGGGAAACGATGGCTACACCTTC.

The gene calls are TRBV7-2 and TRBJ2-2; D perhaps matches TRBD1 (6 bases). The germline V and J ends were trimmed by 5 bases and 6 bases, with 16 bases remaining between them. Per the germline V gene, CDR1 is SGHTA and CDR2 is FQGNSA. This CDR3 spans 15 amino acids. CDR3 protein: CASSPRTAWAGELFF. CDR3 in DNA: TGTGCCAGCAGCCCGAGGACAGCCTGGGCCGGGGAGCTGTTTTTT. The whole variable domain, remainder taken from reference TRBV7-2 and TRBJ2-2, is GAGVSQSPSNKVTEKGKDVELRCDPISGHTALYWYRQSLGQGLEFLIYFQGNSAPDKSGLPSDRFSAERTGGSVSTLTIQRTQQEDSAVYLCASSPRTAWAGELFFGEGSRLTVL.

V usage is TRBV28 and J usage is TRBJ2-7; tentatively, D is TRBD2 (6 bases). CDR3 size: 15 residues. Trimming removed 2 bases from V and 2 bases from J, with 13 bases in between. CDR1 and CDR2 from the germline V gene are MDHEN and SYDVKM. CDR3 DNA: TGTGCCAGCAGTTTACTCCTAGCGTCTACCTACGAGCAGTACTTC. Its protein product is CASSLLLASTYEQYF.

This sequence joins TRBV7-2 and TRBJ2-5; TRBD2 matches at 14 bases. This CDR3 spans 16 amino acids. With 5 bases clipped from V and 5 bases from J, the junction kept 7 bases outside the gene matches. Looked up from germline, CDR1 is SGHTA and CDR2 is FQGNSA. CDR3 residues: CASSLTSGRARETQYF. The CDR3 DNA reads TGTGCCAGCAGCCTGACTAGCGGGAGGGCCCGTGAGACCCAGTACTTC. The full variable domain, completed using reference TRBV7-2 and TRBJ2-5, is GAGVSQSPSNKVTEKGKDVELRCDPISGHTALYWYRQSLGQGLEFLIYFQGNSAPDKSGLPSDRFSAERTGGSVSTLTIQRTQQEDSAVYLCASSLTSGRARETQYFGPGTRLLVL.

The V gene is TRBV5-4, the J gene TRBJ2-2; 8 bases fit TRBD2. The CDR3 loop spans 16 amino acids. V gave up 7 bases and J gave up 4 bases; unmatched junction bases: 12. CDR1 SGHNT and CDR2 YYREEE come from the germline V gene (reference sequence). CDR3 DNA sequence: TGTGCCAGCCCGGGGGGGGGACTTGCGGGCACCGGGGAGCTGTTTTTT. The encoded protein is CASPGGGLAGTGELFF.

The chain employs TRBV5-1 and TRBJ2-7; D perhaps matches TRBD1 (7 bases). Germline CDR1 is SGHRS and CDR2 is YFSETQ. The V and J ends lost 4 bases and 4 bases respectively, with 21 bases between them. The CDR3 is made up of 16 amino acids. CDR3 in amino acids: CASSRGTAPREYEQYF. CDR3 nucleotide sequence: TGCGCCAGCAGCAGAGGGACAGCCCCTCGGGAGTACGAGCAGTACTTC.